This passage covers 17 T cell receptor beta chains from one sample sequenced in a study of follicular helper T cells after annual influenza vaccination. The assay was immunoSEQ multiplex PCR, and TCRdb's table has in-frame clones only and misses some. The sample includes about 4,200 clones, roughly 82% of them seen just once. As to time point: 2015-2016 season, 7 days after influenza vaccination. The sample consisted of CXCR5+ CD38- circulating T follicular helper cells from blood, taken 7 days after influenza vaccination. Described subset: circulating Tfh, non-naive CD4+CXCR5+PD-1+ (ICOS+CD38+ or ICOS-CD38-). The receptors were gathered from an adult who received the influenza vaccine.

This clone has a handful of counts. This sequence joins TRBV30 and TRBJ2-3; unclear D gene. Germline assignment: CDR1 GTSNPN and CDR2 SVGIG (reference sequence). The CDR3 is 11 amino acids. Trimming took 4 bases from V and 5 from J, leaving 7 bases between them. The CDR3 nucleotides are TGTGCCTGGACCAGAGTAGATACGCAGTATTTT. The encoded protein is CAWTRVDTQYF.

The V and J genes are TRBV6-5 and TRBJ1-5, with D unclear. The CDR3 spans 11 residues. Germline V CDR1 and CDR2: MNHEY, SVGAGI. Trimming pared 9 bases from V and 5 bases from J, leaving 8 bases between. The CDR3 region is CASGPHQPQHF. The CDR3 bases are TGTGCCAGTGGCCCTCATCAGCCCCAGCATTTT.

This clone was seen just once. The chain joins TRBV19 to TRBJ2-3; D not certain. Germline-derived CDR1 and CDR2 are LNHDA and SQIVND (reference sequence). The CDR3 extends over 11 amino acids. V gave up 4 bases and J gave up 8 bases, with 7 bases separating them. This CDR3 is CASSNVGTQYF. As DNA, the CDR3 is TGTGCCAGTAGTAACGTGGGTACGCAGTATTTT.

This chain uses TRBV28 with TRBJ1-5, with TRBD1 matching 10 bases. The CDR3 has 17 residues. Losses at the gene ends were 1 base for V and 7 bases for J; bases not matched to a gene: 10. Germline V gene data show CDR1 as MDHEN and CDR2 as SYDVKM. CDR3 protein: CASSLYWDRGYYQPQHF. CDR3 nucleotides: TGTGCCAGCAGTTTATACTGGGACAGGGGATATTACCAGCCCCAGCATTTT.

V gene TRBV30 combines with J gene TRBJ1-1; D call uncertain. The CDR3 totals 11 residues. Germline CDR1 and CDR2: GTSNPN and SVGIG (reference sequence). V gave up 3 bases and J gave up 5 bases, with 7 bases separating them. CDR3 sequence (DNA): TGTGCCTGGAGCCCAAGGACTGAAGCTTTCTTT. This codes for CAWSPRTEAFF. The full variable domain, with the rest looked up from reference TRBV30 and TRBJ1-1, is SQTIHQWPATLVQPVGSPLSLECTVEGTSNPNLYWYRQAAGRGLQLLFYSVGIGQISSEVPQNLSASRPQDRQFILSSKKLLLSDSGFYLCAWSPRTEAFFGQGTRLTVV.

The chain uses TRBV2 and TRBJ1-5; a weak D match, TRBD1 (5 bases). The V and J ends lost 4 bases and 4 bases respectively, with 11 bases between them. CDR3 length equals 14 residues. The germline gives CDR1 SNHLY, CDR2 FYNNEI. CDR3 sequence: CASSGSGGNQPQHF. CDR3 in DNA: TGTGCCAGCAGTGGTTCCGGGGGGAATCAGCCCCAGCATTTT.

The rearrangement uses TRBV19 and TRBJ2-2; TRBD1 matches 8 bases. V lost 5 bases to trimming and J lost 4 bases; unmatched junction nucleotides: 3. Per the germline V gene, CDR1 is LNHDA and CDR2 is SQIVND (reference sequence). This CDR3 contains 14 residues. CDR3 in amino acids: CASSDRGGTGELFF. CDR3 in DNA: TGTGCCAGTAGTGACAGGGGAGGCACCGGGGAGCTGTTTTTT.

V and J are TRBV9 and TRBJ1-1; D unresolved. V was clipped by 0 bases and J by 1 base, with 7 bases between them. The germline V gene has CDR1 SGDLS and CDR2 YYNGEE. The CDR3 is 14 amino acids. CDR3: CASSVGMENTEAFF. CDR3 sequence (DNA): TGTGCCAGCAGCGTAGGTATGGAGAACACTGAAGCTTTCTTT.

The genes are TRBV10-1 and TRBJ2-3; D unresolved. The V gene's germline CDR1 is WNHNN and CDR2 SYGVQD (reference sequence). Trimming took off 4 bases at V and 4 bases at J, with 12 bases between the two ends. This CDR3 spans 14 amino acids. CDR3 bases: TGCGCCAGCAGTGTTAGGCCAGGTTCAGATACGCAGTATTTT. The encoded protein is CASSVRPGSDTQYF.

This clone was counted between two and nine times. The chain has TRBV5-1 and TRBJ1-1; the D is unclear. There are 17 residues in the CDR3. V was trimmed by 0 bases and J by 1 base, leaving 16 bases between them. CDR1 is SGHRS and CDR2 is YFSETQ in the germline V gene. CDR3: CASSLGTLGPGNTEAFF. The CDR3 coding sequence is TGCGCCAGCAGCTTGGGGACCTTAGGTCCGGGGAACACTGAAGCTTTCTTT.

This clone has a single count. The rearrangement links TRBV7-2 to TRBJ2-2, with 11 nucleotides matching TRBD2. Germline V gene data show CDR1 as SGHTA and CDR2 as FQGNSA. The CDR3 contains 18 residues. Trimming removed 7 bases from V and 1 base from J; junction bases left unmatched: 11. The CDR3 loop is CASTSTRLAGMNTGELFF. The CDR3 nucleotides are TGTGCCAGCACCTCTACAAGACTAGCGGGGATGAACACCGGGGAGCTGTTTTTT.

V is TRBV7-2 and J is TRBJ2-3, with TRBD2 matching 8 bases. Germline V gives CDR1 SGHTA, CDR2 FQGNSA. CDR3 length: 18 residues. V shed 2 bases, J shed 4 bases, and the junction held 14 bases outside the gene matches. As DNA, the CDR3 is TGTGCCAGCAGCTTAATTTTCGCGAGCGGGGGCCGGTCAGATACGCAGTATTTT. Protein: CASSLIFASGGRSDTQYF.

This clone was seen once. This chain links TRBV5-1 with TRBJ2-7; D is perhaps TRBD2 (6 bases). Per the germline V gene, CDR1 is SGHRS and CDR2 is YFSETQ. V was clipped by 4 bases and J by 5 bases, with 22 bases between them. CDR3 length equals 16 residues. The DNA of the CDR3 is TGCGCCAGCAGCCACGGGAGCCAGTTATTCGACGACGAGCAGTACTTC. It specifies CASSHGSQLFDDEQYF.

CDR3 sequence (DNA): TGTGCCTGGATTTCACGGGGGGCGGTCGACACCGGGGAGCTGTTTTTT. Translating gives CAWISRGAVDTGELFF. This chain links TRBV30 with TRBJ2-2, with a tentative D call TRBD2 (7 bases). The CDR3 loop spans 16 amino acids. Germline CDR1 and CDR2: GTSNPN and SVGIG (reference sequence). Between the trimmed V and J ends, which lost 4 bases and 3 bases, there was a span of 18 bases.

The chain combines TRBV28 with TRBJ1-6, with TRBD1 identical over 12 bases. CDR3 length: 16 amino acids. With V trimmed by 4 bases and J by 14 bases, 12 bases remained unmatched. Germline CDR1 reads MDHEN; CDR2 reads SYDVKM. CDR3 amino acids: CASSYPGQGARMALHF. The CDR3 DNA reads TGTGCCAGCAGTTACCCGGGACAGGGGGCGCGGATGGCCCTCCACTTT.

This chain joins TRBV7-5 and TRBJ1-3. TRBV7-5 is an annotated pseudogene. This CDR3 is 17 amino acids long. The CDR3 protein is CARSLPQQGPSGNTIYF. Here the CDR3 DNA reads TGTGCCAGAAGCTTACCCCAACAAGGCCCTTCTGGAAACACCATATATTTT.

The V gene is TRBV28, the J gene TRBJ1-2; D uncertain. The CDR3 runs to 13 residues. V lost 7 bases to trimming and J lost 1 base, with 10 bases between them. The germline V gene encodes CDR1 MDHEN and CDR2 SYDVKM. CDR3 in amino acids: CASTQNINYGYTF. The CDR3 DNA reads TGTGCCAGCACACAGAACATTAACTATGGCTACACCTTC.